The 6 T cell receptor beta chains below all came from one sample that was sequenced in a study of beta chain features in type 1 diabetes (dated by TCRdb to the late 2010s). What the study reported, not specific to this receptor: A moderate but significant shortening of TCRB CDR3 length was observed in type 1 diabetes patients in all four CD4+ subsets.

Their antigens remain unidentified. The library was generated by the immunoSEQ multiplex PCR assay. The High Capacity cDNA Reverse Transcription Kit was used to reverse transcribe all of the isolated RNA, meaning that expressed TCRB transcripts were what got sequenced. The clones in this table, taken by TCRdb from immuneACCESS, are in-frame only. Not every clone is retained; where verified, under half of the shortfall comes from an unresolved V gene, and the cause of the rest is unknown. The sample table records hundreds of thousands of clones; over 12% of these occur just once. The leading ten clones occupy roughly 0.04% of the sample. The sequenced sample consisted of naive CD4+ T cells from blood. The intended sense of this specimen's cell subset or site label: true naive CD4+ T cells. These receptors originate from a man between 18 and 29 years old with type 1 diabetes.

The table lists this clone with a few counts. This sequence joins TRBV30 and TRBJ2-2; D is uncertain. The CDR3 totals 12 residues. Germline loops: CDR1 GTSNPN, CDR2 SVGIG (reference sequence). The V and J ends lost 2 bases and 6 bases respectively, with 7 bases between them. The CDR3 reads CAWSLIAGELFF. The CDR3 nucleotides read TGTGCCTGGAGTCTAATTGCCGGGGAGCTGTTTTTT. The variable domain in full, completed from reference TRBV30 and TRBJ2-2, reads SQTIHQWPATLVQPVGSPLSLECTVEGTSNPNLYWYRQAAGRGLQLLFYSVGIGQISSEVPQNLSASRPQDRQFILSSKKLLLSDSGFYLCAWSLIAGELFFGEGSRLTVL.

In its sample, this clone was seen a few times. The V gene is TRBV29-1, the J gene TRBJ2-3; D gene ambiguous. Germline lookup yields CDR1 SQVTM and CDR2 ANQGSEA. This CDR3 has 15 residues. Trimming took off 8 bases at V and 1 base at J, with 19 bases between the two ends. Here the CDR3 DNA reads TGCAGCTTAGTCGGGTCCCAGACGGGCACAGATACGCAGTATTTT. Translating gives CSLVGSQTGTDTQYF.

Only a few counts were recorded for this clone. This sequence joins TRBV29-1 and TRBJ2-5, with a weak D call TRBD2 (6 bases). The CDR3 extends over 13 amino acids. Germline CDR1 reads SQVTM; CDR2 reads ANQGSEA. V was cut by 3 bases and J by 3 bases, with 11 bases left in between. The CDR3: CSVEGLAKETQYF. CDR3 DNA sequence: TGCAGCGTTGAGGGCCTAGCGAAAGAGACCCAGTACTTC.

This sequence joins TRBV29-1 and TRBJ1-2; TRBD1 might be the D (6 bases). This CDR3 is 14 amino acids long. Deletions cut 3 bases from V and 3 bases from J, with 14 bases between. From germline, CDR1 is SQVTM and CDR2 ANQGSEA. As DNA, the CDR3 is TGCAGCGTTGATCCGTCAGGGGTCGACTATGGCTACACCTTC. This encodes CSVDPSGVDYGYTF. The full variable domain, rest sourced from reference TRBV29-1 and TRBJ1-2, is SAVISQKPSRDICQRGTSLTIQCQVDSQVTMMFWYRQQPGQSLTLIATANQGSEATYESGFVIDKFPISRPNLTFSTLTVSNMSPEDSSIYLCSVDPSGVDYGYTFGSGTRLTVV.

This chain joins TRBV9 and TRBJ1-3; a possible D gene is TRBD1 (5 bases). Per germline, CDR1 SGDLS and CDR2 YYNGEE. V shed 3 bases and J shed 2 bases, with 12 bases lying between them. The CDR3 has 15 residues. CDR3 nucleotides: TGTGCCAGCAGCGAAGGGGTCCGCCCTGGAAACACCATATATTTT. The encoded protein is CASSEGVRPGNTIYF.

The rearrangement joins TRBV12-5 to TRBJ1-2; D is uncertain. Looked up from germline, CDR1 is LGHNT and CDR2 is FRNRAP. V was shortened by 5 bases and J by 12 bases, with 10 bases between the two germline ends. The CDR3 is 10 amino acids. CDR3 sequence: CASGPIWDTF. The CDR3, as DNA: TGTGCTAGTGGTCCGATATGGGACACCTTC.